The 9 T cell receptor beta chains below come from one sample, sequenced in a study of response to subunit inactivated influenza vaccine. MiXCR, run by TCRdb on the RT-PCR reads, gives a single entry per CDR3 protein. The table lists under 550,000 distinct CDR3 sequences, roughly 8.2% of them singletons, with over 10% in the top ten. The source material was PBMCs from blood, sampled roughly 24 months after vaccination. These receptors were taken from a man aged 45 to 75 who received an inactivated influenza vaccine.

The chain joins TRBV4-2 to TRBJ2-2, with D possibly matching TRBD2 (5 bases). CDR3 length equals 15 residues. Germline V gene sequence: CDR1 LGHNA, CDR2 YNFKEQ. V was cut by 7 bases and J by 2 bases, with 14 bases left in between. Written as DNA, the CDR3 is TGTGCCAGCACCGCAAGCGGCTATAACACCGGGGAGCTGTTTTTT. Its protein is CASTASGYNTGELFF.

This clonotype occurred many times. V is TRBV13 and J is TRBJ2-1; 8 positions match TRBD1. J was trimmed by 10 bases and V by 0 bases; bases with no gene match: 11. This CDR3 spans 16 amino acids. Germline V gene lookup returns CDR1 PRHDT and CDR2 FYEKMQ (reference sequence). The CDR3 loop reads CASSLGPGTGFKEQFF. The CDR3 DNA follows: TGTGCCAGCAGCTTAGGCCCCGGGACAGGATTTAAAGAGCAGTTCTTC.

The gene calls are TRBV20-1 and TRBJ1-1; 9 bases match TRBD1. Germline trimming cut 2 bases from V and 3 bases from J; bases unmatched to any gene: 4. CDR1 DFQATT and CDR2 SNEGSKA come from the germline V gene (reference sequence). This CDR3 contains 14 residues. CDR3 residues: CSARRGQGHTEAFF. The CDR3 DNA sequence: TGCAGTGCTAGAAGGGGACAGGGCCACACTGAAGCTTTCTTT.

This clonotype was detected many times. This sequence joins TRBV7-9 and TRBJ1-6; no definite D call. Germline CDR1 and CDR2: SEHNR and FQNEAQ (reference sequence). CDR3 length: 17 residues. Trimming removed 1 base at V and 1 base at J, with 11 bases between. In DNA, the CDR3 is TGTGCCAGCAGCTTAGATTCAACGGTTTCCTATAATTCACCCCTCCACTTT. Protein: CASSLDSTVSYNSPLHF.

The sample holds many counts of this clonotype. The chain carries TRBV5-1 and TRBJ1-6; maybe TRBD1 (5 bases). Germline lookup yields CDR1 SGHRS and CDR2 YFSETQ. V was shortened by 3 bases and J by 0 bases, with 13 bases between the two germline ends. The CDR3 covers 17 residues. Written as DNA, the CDR3 is TGCGCCAGCAGCTCCGAGGCAGGGAGCTCCTATAATTCACCCCTCCACTTT. Protein sequence: CASSSEAGSSYNSPLHF.

This clonotype showed up just a few times. The CDR3 here is CAIRLAGEGDTQYF. The CDR3 region has the DNA TGTGCCATCAGACTAGCGGGAGAGGGAGATACGCAGTATTTT. The chain is built from TRBV10-3 and TRBJ2-3, with 11 bases that match TRBD2. V was clipped by 6 bases and J by 5 bases; unmatched bases: 4. The germline V gene has CDR1 ENHRY and CDR2 SYGVKD. The CDR3 runs 14 residues.

This clonotype was counted at least ten times. V and J are TRBV20-1 and TRBJ1-1; 9 bases match TRBD1. This CDR3 has 14 amino acids. Trimming took 4 bases from V and 3 from J; bases not matched to a gene: 6. Looked up from germline, CDR1 is DFQATT and CDR2 is SNEGSKA (reference sequence). The CDR3 coding sequence is TGCAGTGCTAAACCGGGACAGGGATACACTGAAGCTTTCTTT. Translated: CSAKPGQGYTEAFF.

J is TRBJ1-2 and V is TRBV19; D gene uncertain. Trimming removed 4 bases at V and 0 bases at J, with 18 bases between. The germline gives CDR1 LNHDA, CDR2 SQIVND (reference sequence). The CDR3 has 17 amino acids. CDR3 region: CASSRNQWEFTNYGYTF. CDR3 nucleotide sequence: TGTGCCAGTAGTAGAAACCAATGGGAGTTTACTAACTATGGCTACACCTTC.

This clonotype was seen repeatedly, ten times or more. The genes are TRBV27 and TRBJ1-6; TRBD1 matches at 7 bases. V was pared by 2 bases and J by 7 bases, with 2 bases of the junction left unmatched. Germline V CDR1 and CDR2: MNHEY, SMNVEV (reference sequence). CDR3 length equals 14 residues. The CDR3 loop reads CASSLAGGNSPLHF. CDR3 coding DNA: TGTGCCAGCAGTTTAGCAGGGGGGAATTCACCCCTCCACTTT.